Below, 24 T cell receptor beta chains from the same sample are listed, as sequenced in a study of T cell responses to AZD1222 COVID-19 vaccine. Assay used: immunoSEQ multiplex PCR; TCRdb lists only in-frame clones, some missing. The sample carries 150,000 to 160,000 clones, more than 85% recorded once. The input for sequencing was peripheral blood, taken 28 days after the second AZD1222 dose. These receptors were taken from an adult who received the AZD1222 COVID-19 vaccine.

This clone was observed once. The V and J genes are TRBV12-3 or TRBV12-4 and TRBJ2-5; D is uncertain. This CDR3 is built from 13 residues. V lost 3 bases and J lost 5, with 10 bases in between. The CDR3 DNA reads as TGTGCCAGCAGTTTTCGGCTACGGGAGACCCAGTACTTC. Translated, it gives CASSFRLRETQYF.

This clone has only one observation. The V call is TRBV7-9, the J call TRBJ2-3, with TRBD1 as a possible D gene (5 bases). This CDR3 contains 15 residues. Looked up from germline, CDR1 is SEHNR and CDR2 is FQNEAQ (reference sequence). Trimming pared 5 bases from V and 0 bases from J, leaving 12 bases between. As DNA, the CDR3 is TGTGCCAGCAGCCACCTCACAGGAAGCACAGATACGCAGTATTTT. Amino acids: CASSHLTGSTDTQYF. The complete variable domain, with remaining parts taken from reference TRBV7-9 and TRBJ2-3, reads DTGVSQNPRHKITKRGQNVTFRCDPISEHNRLYWYRQTLGQGPEFLTYFQNEAQLEKSRLLSDRFSAERPKGSFSTLEIQRTEQGDSAMYLCASSHLTGSTDTQYFGPGTRLTVL.

The chain is built from TRBV12-3 or TRBV12-4 and TRBJ2-3, with TRBD1 as a possible D gene (5 bases). V gave up 2 bases and J gave up 11 bases, with 8 bases separating them. There are 11 residues in the CDR3. DNA for the CDR3: TGTGCCAGCAGTTTAAGGGGATGGCAGTATTTT. Residues: CASSLRGWQYF.

There are a few counts of this clone. The V gene is TRBV7-6, the J gene TRBJ2-2; maybe TRBD2 (5 bases). This CDR3 has 15 residues. Germline CDR1 and CDR2: SGHVS and FNYEAQ. V lost 0 bases, J lost 7 bases, and 12 bases lay in between. The CDR3 sequence: CASSLAVARSGELFF. In nucleotides, the CDR3 is TGTGCCAGCAGCTTAGCGGTAGCGCGGAGCGGGGAGCTGTTTTTT.

The table lists this clone with a count of one. This chain uses TRBV5-1 with TRBJ1-6; D is perhaps TRBD1 (5 bases). Looked up from germline, CDR1 is SGHRS and CDR2 is YFSETQ. The CDR3 is 14 residues long. Trimming cost V 1 base and J 10 bases, with 12 bases left between them. The CDR3 sequence: CASSLRQGRSPLHF. CDR3 DNA: TGCGCCAGCAGCTTGCGGCAGGGCAGGTCACCCCTCCACTTT.

CDR3 nucleotide sequence: TGTGCCAGCAGGGATTTGGCTTGGGGTTACGAGCAGTACTTC. Amino acids: CASRDLAWGYEQYF. The rearrangement links TRBV6-5 to TRBJ2-7, with D uncertain. Trimming took 6 bases from V and 4 from J, leaving 16 bases between them. The CDR3 is 14 residues long. Germline V gives CDR1 MNHEY, CDR2 SVGAGI.

The CDR3 protein is CASTRTVRVDEQFF. For the CDR3, the DNA is TGCGCCAGCACTCGGACAGTAAGGGTTGATGAGCAGTTCTTC. The rearrangement joins TRBV10-2 to TRBJ2-1; perhaps TRBD1 as D (6 bases). V shed 7 bases and J shed 8 bases, with 18 bases lying between them. This CDR3 is built from 14 residues. The V gene's germline CDR1 is WSHSY and CDR2 SAAADI.

V usage is TRBV18 and J usage is TRBJ1-1; D is unresolved. Per the germline V gene, CDR1 is KGHSH and CDR2 is LQKENI. V was cut by 5 bases and J by 1 base, with 17 bases left in between. CDR3 length: 16 amino acids. DNA of the CDR3: TGTGCCAGCTCAACAACGGCGACCTCCAAGAACACTGAAGCTTTCTTT. Protein product: CASSTTATSKNTEAFF.

This clone was seen once. The chain combines TRBV12-3 or TRBV12-4 with TRBJ2-5; D not certain. The CDR3 is 13 residues long. Trimming stripped 4 bases from V and 3 bases from J, with 9 bases between. CDR3 nucleotide sequence: TGTGCCAGCAGTTCGCGATGGGAAGAGACCCAGTACTTC. Its protein product is CASSSRWEETQYF.

This sequence joins TRBV11-2 and TRBJ2-7, with 8 bases fitting TRBD1. The CDR3 sequence is 15 residues long. CDR1 and CDR2 (germline): SGHAT, FQNNGV. The V segment lost 6 bases and the J segment 6 bases; nucleotides outside the gene matches: 13. The CDR3 DNA reads TGTGCCAGCAGTTTTCTACAGGGGGGATCGTCCGAGCAGTACTTC. Translated: CASSFLQGGSSEQYF.

The gene calls are TRBV28 and TRBJ2-1, with 10 bases aligning to TRBD1. CDR1 and CDR2 from the germline V gene are MDHEN and SYDVKM. The CDR3 is made up of 16 amino acids. After removal of 6 bases from V and 6 bases from J, the junction contained 11 bases not matched to a gene. CDR3 sequence (DNA): TGTGCCAGCAGATCCTCCATAGGACAGGGGGTCAATGAGCAGTTCTTC. Translation gives CASRSSIGQGVNEQFF.

The chain employs TRBV6-1 and TRBJ1-6, with D unclear. The V end was cut by 2 bases, the J end by 9 bases, with 11 bases between. The CDR3 runs to 14 residues. Germline V lookup: CDR1 MNHNS, CDR2 SASEGT. The CDR3 sequence is CASSETDGPSPLHF. In DNA form, the CDR3 reads TGTGCCAGCAGTGAAACCGACGGACCTTCACCCCTCCACTTT.

The CDR3: CASSPRPYEQYF. In DNA form, the CDR3 reads TGTGCCAGCAGCCCCCGACCCTACGAGCAGTACTTC. The chain links TRBV9 to TRBJ2-7; no reliable D call. The V end lost 4 bases, the J end lost 2 bases, and 7 bases lay between the germline ends. The germline gives CDR1 SGDLS, CDR2 YYNGEE. The CDR3 loop spans 12 amino acids.

V gene TRBV9 combines with J gene TRBJ2-1; D is possibly TRBD1 or TRBD2 (5 bases each). Trimming stripped 4 bases from V and 9 bases from J, with 14 bases between. CDR3 size: 13 residues. Germline V gene data show CDR1 as SGDLS and CDR2 as YYNGEE. CDR3 bases: TGTGCCAGCAGCCTAGTCGGGGACCGTGAGCAGTTCTTC. Protein product: CASSLVGDREQFF.

This chain connects TRBV10-2 to TRBJ2-7; D gene ambiguous. The CDR3 is 11 residues long. Germline CDR1 is WSHSY and CDR2 is SAAADI. The V end lost 6 bases, the J end lost 0 bases, and 3 bases lay between the germline ends. CDR3 bases: TGCGCCAGCAGCCCCTCCTACGAGCAGTACTTC. This codes for CASSPSYEQYF.

V is TRBV5-4 and J is TRBJ2-5, with D possibly TRBD1 on 5 matching bases. Trimming cost V 0 bases and J 4 bases, with 16 bases left between them. This CDR3 contains 16 residues. The V gene's germline CDR1 is SGHNT and CDR2 YYREEE (reference sequence). DNA of the CDR3: TGTGCCAGCAGCTTGGCGGTAGGGGATCGGCGAGAGACCCAGTACTTC. Its translation is CASSLAVGDRRETQYF.

The chain links TRBV14 to TRBJ1-2; TRBD1 might be the D (5 bases). The germline V gene has CDR1 SGHDN and CDR2 FVKESK. The CDR3 is made up of 15 amino acids. V was pared by 0 bases and J by 4 bases, with 12 bases between. The CDR3 sequence is CASSQDGRQIYGYTF. DNA for the CDR3: TGTGCCAGCAGCCAAGACGGGAGACAGATCTATGGCTACACCTTC.

The chain carries TRBV5-1 and TRBJ1-2; D is unclear. V was cut by 0 bases and J by 7 bases, with 10 bases left in between. Germline-derived CDR1 and CDR2 are SGHRS and YFSETQ. The CDR3 has 13 amino acids. The CDR3 spells CASSLAGGFGYTF. For the CDR3, the DNA is TGCGCCAGCAGCTTGGCCGGAGGGTTTGGCTACACCTTC.

This chain joins TRBV12-5 and TRBJ2-3; a possible D gene is TRBD1 (5 bases). The V gene's germline CDR1 is LGHNT and CDR2 FRNRAP. The CDR3 contains 13 residues. Trimming pared 6 bases from V and 5 bases from J, leaving 12 bases between. The CDR3 is CASGQGLRDTQYF. The CDR3 bases are TGTGCTAGTGGCCAGGGCCTCCGAGATACGCAGTATTTT.

J is TRBJ1-4 and V is TRBV18; weak D call: TRBD1 (6 bases). The V and J ends lost 3 bases and 7 bases respectively, with 15 bases between them. The length of the CDR3 is 15 residues. Germline CDR1 and CDR2: KGHSH and LQKENI. The CDR3 nucleotides read TGTGCCAGCTCACCGGGGTCACAGGGTAGTGAAAAACTGTTTTTT. Protein product: CASSPGSQGSEKLFF.

This chain uses TRBV7-9 with TRBJ2-7, with D possibly TRBD2 on 6 matching bases. Germline loops: CDR1 SEHNR, CDR2 FQNEAQ (reference sequence). The CDR3 length is 17 residues. The V and J ends lost 3 bases and 0 bases respectively, with 18 bases between them. The CDR3 DNA is TGTGCCAGCAGCTTCGATTGGAGGGAAAGAGGCTCCTACGAGCAGTACTTC. As protein: CASSFDWRERGSYEQYF.

V usage is TRBV7-3 and J usage is TRBJ2-7; D not resolved. The CDR3 contains 14 residues. V lost 4 bases to trimming and J lost 6 bases, with 16 bases between them. CDR1 is SGHTA, CDR2 FQGTGA, per germline. The CDR3 protein is CASSSGSDPSEQYF. The CDR3 nucleotides read TGTGCCAGCAGCTCCGGCAGCGATCCATCCGAGCAGTACTTC.

The chain uses TRBV2 and TRBJ2-2, with D possibly matching TRBD2 (6 bases). The CDR3 sequence is 15 residues long. V was cut by 6 bases and J by 4 bases, with 15 bases left in between. From germline, CDR1 is SNHLY and CDR2 FYNNEI. CDR3 sequence reads: CASSKLRGLTGELFF. CDR3 coding DNA: TGTGCCAGCAGCAAACTAAGGGGACTCACCGGGGAGCTGTTTTTT.

The chain uses TRBV7-2 and TRBJ2-3; 8 positions agree with TRBD2. The CDR3 sequence is 16 residues long. The trim removed 5 bases at V and 0 bases at J, leaving 7 bases unmatched. Germline CDR1 and CDR2: SGHTA and FQGNSA. The CDR3 here is CASSVYSGASTDTQYF. CDR3 nucleotides: TGTGCCAGCAGCGTGTATAGCGGGGCCAGCACAGATACGCAGTATTTT. The full variable domain, with the rest looked up from reference TRBV7-2 and TRBJ2-3, is GAGVSQSPSNKVTEKGKDVELRCDPISGHTALYWYRQSLGQGLEFLIYFQGNSAPDKSGLPSDRFSAERTGGSVSTLTIQRTQQEDSAVYLCASSVYSGASTDTQYFGPGTRLTVL.